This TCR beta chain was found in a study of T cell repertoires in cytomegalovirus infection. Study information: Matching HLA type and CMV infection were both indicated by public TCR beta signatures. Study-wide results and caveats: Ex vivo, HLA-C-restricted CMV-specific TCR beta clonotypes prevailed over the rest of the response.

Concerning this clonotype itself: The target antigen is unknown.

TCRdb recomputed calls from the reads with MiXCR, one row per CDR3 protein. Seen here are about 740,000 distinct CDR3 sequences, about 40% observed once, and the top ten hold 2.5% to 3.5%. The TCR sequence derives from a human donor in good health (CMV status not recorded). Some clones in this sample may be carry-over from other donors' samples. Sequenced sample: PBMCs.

CDR3 coding DNA: TGCAGTGCTAGAATAACCGGACTAGCTATGTTCTTC. This codes for CSARITGLAMFF. The chain uses TRBV20-1 and TRBJ2-1; 8 bases are a match to TRBD2. CDR1 and CDR2 (germline): DFQATT, SNEGSKA (reference sequence). V shed 2 bases, J shed 15 bases, and the junction held 9 bases outside the gene matches. CDR3 length equals 12 residues.